Following are 21 T cell receptor beta chains from one sample sequenced in a study of shared clonotypes between healthy human individuals. TCRdb keeps only in-frame clones here, not all; method: immunoSEQ multiplex PCR. This sample has about 480,000 clones, with around 79% found just once. Sequencing used PBMCs. All receptors come from a middle-aged woman in good health. Some clones in this sample may be carry-over from other donors' samples.

The chain uses TRBV29-1 and TRBJ1-3; TRBD1 agrees at 8 bases. Germline V gene lookup returns CDR1 SQVTM and CDR2 ANQGSEA. With 4 bases clipped from V and 4 bases from J, the junction kept 3 bases outside the gene matches. The CDR3 spans 13 residues. The CDR3 here is CSVARGLGNTIYF. In nucleotides, the CDR3 is TGCAGCGTTGCCAGGGGGCTAGGAAACACCATATATTTT.

This clone has just a few counts. The chain combines TRBV19 with TRBJ2-7, with 10 bases fitting TRBD1. The CDR3 contains 14 residues. Germline values: CDR1 LNHDA, CDR2 SQIVND (reference sequence). Trimming took 3 bases from V and 7 from J; bases not matched to a gene: 6. The CDR3 reads CASSMTGGRWEQYF. For the CDR3, the DNA is TGTGCCAGTAGTATGACAGGGGGCCGGTGGGAGCAGTACTTC.

Comment on this clone: The junction departs from germline at one end; a sequencing error may be responsible. This rearrangement joins TRBV29-1 to TRBJ1-2; D unresolved. This CDR3 is built from 14 residues. CDR1 SQVTM and CDR2 ANQGSEA come from the germline V gene. As DNA, the CDR3 is TGCAGCGTTGCCCTCGGATCCGAGAACTGTGGCTACACCTTC. As protein: CSVALGSENCGYTF.

This chain links TRBV29-1 with TRBJ2-3; 16 bases fit TRBD2. The CDR3 covers 17 residues. J lost 2 bases, V lost 4 bases, and 6 bases had no gene match. The germline V gene encodes CDR1 SQVTM and CDR2 ANQGSEA. The CDR3 DNA reads TGCAGCGTTGTAGGGACTAGCGGGAGGGCCCCCACAGATACGCAGTATTTT. It is translated as CSVVGTSGRAPTDTQYF.

The V gene is TRBV27, the J gene TRBJ1-5; D is ambiguous. The CDR3 loop spans 17 amino acids. Trimming left V 5 bases short and J 0 bases short, with 17 bases between. Germline V CDR1 and CDR2: MNHEY, SMNVEV (reference sequence). This CDR3 reads CASSPGWAAYSNQPQHF. The CDR3 nucleotides are TGTGCCAGCAGTCCAGGCTGGGCAGCTTATAGCAATCAGCCCCAGCATTTT.

The V and J genes are TRBV6-5 and TRBJ1-4; 8 bases fit TRBD1. This CDR3 is built from 13 residues. Germline V gives CDR1 MNHEY, CDR2 SVGAGI. V lost 8 bases and J lost 5; bases outside the gene matches: 4. CDR3 sequence (DNA): TGTGCCAGCCTACAGGGGGGGAATGAAAAACTGTTTTTT. Residues: CASLQGGNEKLFF.

The rearrangement uses TRBV29-1 and TRBJ1-1, with D uncertain. Germline V gene lookup returns CDR1 SQVTM and CDR2 ANQGSEA. The CDR3 has 13 residues. V lost 3 bases and J lost 3, with 11 bases in between. The DNA for the CDR3 is TGCAGCGTTGAGATCGGAGGCGACACTGAAGCTTTCTTT. Translating it yields CSVEIGGDTEAFF. Together with reference TRBV29-1 and TRBJ1-1, the CDR3 gives the full variable domain: SAVISQKPSRDICQRGTSLTIQCQVDSQVTMMFWYRQQPGQSLTLIATANQGSEATYESGFVIDKFPISRPNLTFSTLTVSNMSPEDSSIYLCSVEIGGDTEAFFGQGTRLTVV.

This chain's CDR3 is CASSPTREEETQYF. The CDR3 region has the DNA TGTGCCAGCAGCCCCACCCGGGAGGAAGAGACCCAGTACTTC. The gene calls are TRBV7-3 and TRBJ2-5; TRBD2 agrees at 7 bases. The V and J ends lost 5 bases and 3 bases, in that order; junction bases with no gene match: 6. CDR3 length: 14 amino acids. CDR1 and CDR2 from the germline V gene are SGHTA and FQGTGA.

The chain recombines TRBV18 with TRBJ2-7; 7 bases map to TRBD1. The J segment lost 0 bases and the V segment lost 2 bases, leaving 4 bases of the junction unmatched. CDR1 and CDR2 (germline): KGHSH, LQKENI. This CDR3 contains 15 residues. The CDR3 protein is CASSPLTGTSYEQYF. The CDR3, as DNA: TGTGCCAGCTCACCATTGACAGGGACCTCCTACGAGCAGTACTTC. The full variable domain, its missing parts supplied by reference TRBV18 and TRBJ2-7, is NAGVMQNPRHLVRRRGQEARLRCSPMKGHSHVYWYRQLPEEGLKFMVYLQKENIIDESGMPKERFSAEFPKEGPSILRIQQVVRGDSAAYFCASSPLTGTSYEQYFGPGTRLTVT.

V usage is TRBV18 and J usage is TRBJ2-1; D remains ambiguous. The CDR3 has 14 residues. Germline V gene data show CDR1 as KGHSH and CDR2 as LQKENI. Trimming took off 3 bases at V and 9 bases at J, with 15 bases between the two ends. CDR3 amino acids: CASSPTLTEGEQFF. The CDR3, as DNA: TGTGCCAGCTCACCGACGCTAACAGAAGGTGAGCAGTTCTTC.

The genes are TRBV29-1 and TRBJ2-1, with 11 nucleotides matching TRBD1. V dropped 5 bases and J dropped 7; count of bases not matched to a gene: 10. Germline lookup yields CDR1 SQVTM and CDR2 ANQGSEA. The CDR3 runs to 15 residues. CDR3 bases: TGCAGCGTTTTCGCGATAAGGGACAGGGGGAATGAGCAGTTCTTC. Its protein product is CSVFAIRDRGNEQFF.

This clone showed up many times. The chain is built from TRBV5-1 and TRBJ1-6; 9 bases are shared with TRBD1. Germline lookup yields CDR1 SGHRS and CDR2 YFSETQ. V gave up 4 bases and J gave up 9 bases; unmatched junction bases: 5. CDR3 size: 14 residues. The CDR3 sequence is CASSMGQGLSPLHF. The CDR3 DNA is TGCGCCAGCAGCATGGGACAGGGTCTTTCACCCCTCCACTTT.

This chain joins TRBV11-1 and TRBJ2-7, with 9 bases lining up with TRBD2. Germline lookup yields CDR1 SGHAT and CDR2 FQDESV (reference sequence). The CDR3 has 16 amino acids. V lost 4 bases, J lost 6 bases, and 13 bases stayed unmatched. The chain's CDR3 is CASSSKTSGGAGEQYF. CDR3 DNA: TGTGCCAGCAGCTCAAAGACTAGCGGAGGAGCGGGCGAGCAGTACTTC.

This sequence joins TRBV7-9 and TRBJ2-3; 10 bases match TRBD2. The CDR3 length is 19 residues. Per germline, CDR1 SEHNR and CDR2 FQNEAQ (reference sequence). With V trimmed by 5 bases and J by 4 bases, 18 bases remained unmatched. DNA for the CDR3: TGTGCCAGCAGCCTGAGGGGGACCGGGGCTAGCGGGAGCCCAGATACGCAGTATTTT. It translates to CASSLRGTGASGSPDTQYF.

V is TRBV6-5 and J is TRBJ2-1; tentative D call: TRBD2 (6 bases). V shed 4 bases and J shed 10 bases, with 11 bases lying between them. The CDR3 length is 12 residues. Germline CDR1 and CDR2: MNHEY and SVGAGI. In nucleotides, the CDR3 is TGTGCCAGCAGTTCCCGGGGGAGAGAGCAGTTCTTC. Its translation is CASSSRGREQFF.

V is TRBV2 and J is TRBJ2-3; D gene ambiguous. The CDR3 contains 13 residues. Germline-derived CDR1 and CDR2 are SNHLY and FYNNEI. Trimming pared 4 bases from V and 0 bases from J, leaving 5 bases between. CDR3 protein: CASSGESTDTQYF. The CDR3 bases are TGTGCCAGCAGTGGAGAGAGCACAGATACGCAGTATTTT. Supplemented by reference TRBV2 and TRBJ2-3, the full variable domain reads EPEVTQTPSHQVTQMGQEVILRCVPISNHLYFYWYRQILGQKVEFLVSFYNNEISEKSEIFDDQFSVERPDGSNFTLKIRSTKLEDSAMYFCASSGESTDTQYFGPGTRLTVL.

This rearrangement joins TRBV11-2 to TRBJ1-5; no definite D call. V was shortened by 5 bases and J by 6 bases, with 11 bases between the two germline ends. Germline assignment: CDR1 SGHAT and CDR2 FQNNGV. The CDR3 totals 13 residues. The DNA of the CDR3 is TGTGCCAGCAGCCTAGGTTGGGGTCAGCCCCAGCATTTT. This codes for CASSLGWGQPQHF. The variable domain in full, with the rest retrieved from reference TRBV11-2 and TRBJ1-5, is EAGVAQSPRYKIIEKRQSVAFWCNPISGHATLYWYQQILGQGPKLLIQFQNNGVVDDSQLPKDRFSAERLKGVDSTLKIQPAKLEDSAVYLCASSLGWGQPQHFGDGTRLSIL.

This clone came up many times. V is TRBV7-2 and J is TRBJ2-7; D call uncertain. V gave up 5 bases and J gave up 4 bases, with 15 bases separating them. Germline CDR1 is SGHTA and CDR2 is FQGNSA. This CDR3 comprises 14 residues. CDR3 nucleotides: TGTGCCAGCAGCCGCCCTTTTTTGGGGTACGAGCAGTACTTC. The encoded protein is CASSRPFLGYEQYF. The variable domain in full, with the rest retrieved from reference TRBV7-2 and TRBJ2-7, is GAGVSQSPSNKVTEKGKDVELRCDPISGHTALYWYRQSLGQGLEFLIYFQGNSAPDKSGLPSDRFSAERTGGSVSTLTIQRTQQEDSAVYLCASSRPFLGYEQYFGPGTRLTVT.

CDR3 sequence (DNA): TGTGCCAGCAGGTATACGGGCACGGGCACTGAAGCTTTCTTT. Residues: CASRYTGTGTEAFF. V gene TRBV25-1 combines with J gene TRBJ1-1; D is undetermined. Germline lookup yields CDR1 MGHDK and CDR2 SYGVNS. V was shortened by 6 bases and J by 4 bases, with 15 bases between the two germline ends. This CDR3 has 14 residues. The whole variable domain, filled in from reference TRBV25-1 and TRBJ1-1, reads EADIYQTPRYLVIGTGKKITLECSQTMGHDKMYWYQQDPGMELHLIHYSYGVNSTEKGDLSSESTVSRIRTEHFPLTLESARPSHTSQYLCASRYTGTGTEAFFGQGTRLTVV.

This rearrangement joins TRBV11-2 to TRBJ2-5; D is unresolved. The CDR3 runs to 14 residues. Germline V lookup: CDR1 SGHAT, CDR2 FQNNGV. The ends were cut back, 3 bases at V and 4 bases at J, with 12 bases in the middle. The DNA for the CDR3 is TGTGCCAGCAGCTTTGGGTCTGTTGTAGAGACCCAGTACTTC. Translated, it gives CASSFGSVVETQYF.

This clone was counted only a few times. The CDR3 sequence: CASSGPSGEAETQYF. DNA for the CDR3: TGTGCCAGCAGTGGACCCTCCGGGGAAGCAGAGACCCAGTACTTC. The rearrangement links TRBV25-1 to TRBJ2-5; perhaps TRBD2 as D (5 bases). The CDR3 sequence is 15 residues long. The germline CDR1 and CDR2 sequences are MGHDK and SYGVNS. Trimming pared 4 bases from V and 4 bases from J, leaving 16 bases between. The whole variable domain, remainder taken from reference TRBV25-1 and TRBJ2-5, is EADIYQTPRYLVIGTGKKITLECSQTMGHDKMYWYQQDPGMELHLIHYSYGVNSTEKGDLSSESTVSRIRTEHFPLTLESARPSHTSQYLCASSGPSGEAETQYFGPGTRLLVL.